Below are 17 T cell receptor beta chains sequenced from a single sample in a study of shared clonotypes between healthy human individuals (dated by TCRdb to the early 2020s). Libraries came from the immunoSEQ multiplex PCR assay. TCRdb carries this immuneACCESS record with in-frame sequences only. Its versions omit some clonotypes, under half of them owing to an unresolved V gene in the studies checked, with the rest unexplained. The sample data list 2 million to 2.5 million clones, and 85% to 95% of these were observed just once. 0.1% to 0.15% of the sample is held by the ten biggest clonotypes. The specimen sequenced was naive CD4+ T cells sorted from blood. Read against the paper, the sample's cell subset or site label means: CD45RA+ positively selected. The receptors shown here come from a man younger than 35 in good health.

This clone was seen only once. J is TRBJ2-2 and V is TRBV25-1; perhaps D is TRBD1 or TRBD2 (5 bases each). Germline CDR1 MGHDK, CDR2 SYGVNS. V lost 8 bases to trimming and J lost 6 bases, with 16 bases between them. CDR3 size: 14 residues. The CDR3 reads CASGRDVGAGELFF. The CDR3 region has the DNA TGTGCCAGCGGCCGGGACGTGGGTGCCGGGGAGCTGTTTTTT.

The chain carries TRBV5-1 and TRBJ2-7; tentatively, D is TRBD1 or TRBD2 (5 bases each). From germline, CDR1 is SGHRS and CDR2 YFSETQ. Trimming took off 6 bases at V and 0 bases at J, with 13 bases between the two ends. CDR3 length: 14 amino acids. For the CDR3, the DNA is TGCGCCAGCACCGGGACCTCCGCCTCCTACGAGCAGTACTTC. It yields the protein CASTGTSASYEQYF.

This sequence joins TRBV18 and TRBJ1-4, with TRBD1 matching over 11 bases. Germline CDR1 reads KGHSH; CDR2 reads LQKENI. The CDR3 has 17 residues. J gave up 8 bases and V 0 bases, and 8 bases lay outside the gene matches. CDR3 coding DNA: TGTGCCAGCTCACCACCCAACCCCGGGACAGGGGGGGAAAAACTGTTTTTT. Encoded protein: CASSPPNPGTGGEKLFF.

To note about this clone: The sample carries other DNA sequences with the same CDR3. This rearrangement joins TRBV5-1 to TRBJ2-7, with TRBD1 as a possible D gene (5 bases). V was shortened by 4 bases and J by 1 base, with 9 bases between the two germline ends. Germline-derived CDR1 and CDR2 are SGHRS and YFSETQ. The CDR3 covers 13 residues. The CDR3 reads CASSPSGSYEQYF. The CDR3 DNA sequence: TGCGCCAGCAGCCCGTCAGGGTCCTACGAGCAGTACTTC.

The V gene is TRBV30, the J gene TRBJ2-7; TRBD2 agrees at 8 bases. Per germline, CDR1 GTSNPN and CDR2 SVGIG (reference sequence). The CDR3 sequence is 14 residues long. V was clipped by 5 bases and J by 4 bases; unmatched bases: 10. The CDR3 DNA sequence: TGTGCCTGGGACGCGGCGGGACTAGGATACGAGCAGTACTTC. Translating gives CAWDAAGLGYEQYF.

The rearrangement joins TRBV1 to TRBJ2-3; the table's D call of TRBD2 was not tested on the DNA. TRBV1 is termed a pseudogene. The CDR3 totals 18 residues. The CDR3 here is CTSSQVSSSVYGTDTQYF. Here the CDR3 DNA reads TGCACCAGCAGCCAAGTTTCATCTAGCGTATACGGCACAGATACGCAGTATTTT.

The chain combines TRBV4-1 with TRBJ2-7; TRBD2 aligns across 9 bases. Looked up from germline, CDR1 is MGHRA and CDR2 is YSYEKL. Trimming removed 0 bases from V and 2 bases from J; junction bases left unmatched: 5. The CDR3 is 16 amino acids. The DNA of the CDR3 is TGCGCCAGCAGCCAAGATGCTAGCGGGAACACCTACGAGCAGTACTTC. This translates into CASSQDASGNTYEQYF.

This clone has only one observation. The V call is TRBV19, the J call TRBJ1-6, with 7 nucleotides matching TRBD1. The CDR3 length is 16 residues. From germline, CDR1 is LNHDA and CDR2 SQIVND (reference sequence). With V trimmed by 4 bases and J by 5 bases, 8 bases remained unmatched. This chain's CDR3 is CASSRYRGLDNSPLHF. The CDR3 DNA reads as TGTGCCAGTAGTAGGTACAGGGGCTTGGATAATTCACCCCTCCACTTT.

This clone was recorded at least ten times. The genes are TRBV9 and TRBJ2-3, with D unclear. With 2 bases removed from V and 6 bases from J, the gap between germline ends came to 13 bases. Germline loops: CDR1 SGDLS, CDR2 YYNGEE. The CDR3 has 14 amino acids. The CDR3 DNA sequence: TGTGCCAGCAGCGTCTCTGGGCGCTCCGATACGCAGTATTTT. Encoded protein: CASSVSGRSDTQYF.

This chain links TRBV4-1 with TRBJ2-3; a weak D match, TRBD1 (6 bases). Trimming shortened V by 1 base and J by 2 bases, and 19 bases separated the two germline ends. This CDR3 is 18 amino acids long. Germline values: CDR1 MGHRA, CDR2 YSYEKL. The CDR3 nucleotides read TGCGCCAGCAGCCAAGGGCAGGGGAGTGAATGGGCCACAGATACGCAGTATTTT. Translated: CASSQGQGSEWATDTQYF.

The CDR3 nucleotides are TGTGCCAGCAGCTCCCTAATGGAGGAAAGGGGCTACACCTTC. Its protein product is CASSSLMEERGYTF. The chain combines TRBV7-9 with TRBJ1-2; D not resolved. This CDR3 has 14 amino acids. Germline V gene lookup returns CDR1 SEHNR and CDR2 FQNEAQ (reference sequence). V was trimmed by 4 bases and J by 8 bases, leaving 17 bases between them.

CDR3 sequence: CASTGRVESGELFF. The CDR3 DNA sequence: TGTGCCAGCACTGGGAGGGTGGAATCCGGGGAGCTGTTTTTT. V is TRBV27 and J is TRBJ2-2; 7 nucleotides align to TRBD2. CDR3 length equals 14 residues. V shed 7 bases and J 6 bases; nucleotides not matched to a gene: 8. CDR1 is MNHEY and CDR2 is SMNVEV in the germline V gene (reference sequence).

On this clone itself: Other DNA sequences in the same sample also yield this CDR3. This sequence joins TRBV6-6 and TRBJ1-1, with D possibly being TRBD1 (5 bases). The germline CDR1 and CDR2 sequences are MNHNY and SVGAGI (reference sequence). Trimming removed 2 bases from V and 4 bases from J, with 11 bases in between. This CDR3 spans 14 amino acids. The CDR3 DNA is TGTGCCAGCAGTTACGGGGGGTTTGGCACTGAAGCTTTCTTT. Protein sequence: CASSYGGFGTEAFF.

The gene calls are TRBV18 and TRBJ1-1; tentative D call: TRBD1 (5 bases). Between the trimmed V and J ends, which lost 4 bases and 4 bases, there was a span of 16 bases. The CDR3 is made up of 15 amino acids. Germline values: CDR1 KGHSH, CDR2 LQKENI. The CDR3 here is CASSLRDLGTTEAFF. The CDR3 DNA follows: TGTGCCAGCTCACTCAGGGATCTGGGGACCACTGAAGCTTTCTTT.

The chain has TRBV7-3 and TRBJ2-7, with TRBD2 matching 7 bases. With V trimmed by 5 bases and J by 2 bases, 3 bases remained unmatched. CDR1 is SGHTA, CDR2 FQGTGA, per germline. This CDR3 is 13 amino acids long. The CDR3 here is CASSSGAPYEQYF. The CDR3 DNA is TGTGCCAGCAGCAGCGGGGCCCCCTACGAGCAGTACTTC.

V gene TRBV6-1 combines with J gene TRBJ1-5; maybe TRBD1 (5 bases). The CDR3 has 15 amino acids. The germline V and J ends were trimmed by 7 bases and 7 bases, with 20 bases remaining between them. Germline-derived CDR1 and CDR2 are MNHNS and SASEGT. The CDR3 DNA is TGTGCCAGCATCCAGAACCCAGGGTCGGGACAGCCCCAGCATTTT. Its translation is CASIQNPGSGQPQHF.

The J gene is TRBJ1-4, the V gene TRBV5-1; D may be TRBD1 (6 bases). Germline V gives CDR1 SGHRS, CDR2 YFSETQ. The V end lost 2 bases, the J end lost 6 bases, and 11 bases lay between the germline ends. CDR3 length: 14 residues. Written as DNA, the CDR3 is TGCGCCAGCAGCTTTACAGGGATTGATGAAAAACTGTTTTTT. This gives the protein CASSFTGIDEKLFF.